This is a list of T cell receptor beta chains from one sample in a study of OX40 agonist ivuxolimab in advanced cancers. Only in-frame clones appear in the TCRdb table, and some are missing; sequencing was by immunoSEQ multiplex PCR. The sample has 25,000 to 35,000 clones; approximately 86% are singletons. This specimen consisted of CD4+ or CD8+ T cells sorted from blood, obtained in a trial of the OX40 agonist ivuxolimab. These receptor sequences come from an adult with an advanced solid tumor such as melanoma, head and neck, liver or kidney cancer. Each CDR3 is given with its conserved first and last residue. Fields, in order: J gene, V gene, D gene, clone size, CDR3 protein, CDR3 DNA. A D gene is named only where the DNA matches it firmly. The size field is filled for only some rows; it gives once, few, many or a size class.

TRBJ2-7 TRBV4-1 NA NA CASSQDWTAYEQYF TGCGCCAGCAGCCAAGATTGGACAGCCTACGAGCAGTACTTC
TRBJ2-7 TRBV23-1 NA NA CASSPREQYF TGCGCCAGCAGTCCCCGGGAGCAGTACTTC
TRBJ2-7 TRBV7-9 TRBD2 once CASSLVIGLGGSYEQYF TGTGCCAGCAGCTTAGTGATTGGTCTCGGCGGGAGCTATGAGCAGTACTTC
TRBJ2-6 TRBV5-1 NA NA CASSMGVSGANVLTF TGCGCCAGCAGCATGGGGGTCTCTGGGGCCAACGTCCTGACTTTC
TRBJ1-1 TRBV2 NA NA CASRTPGGWDTEAFF TGTGCCAGCAGGACCCCGGGGGGGTGGGACACTGAAGCTTTCTTT
TRBJ2-2 TRBV7-6 NA NA CASSLNTYTGELFF TGTGCCAGCAGCTTAAACACATACACCGGGGAGCTGTTTTTT
TRBJ2-1 TRBV7-9 NA NA CASSWVSYNEQFF TGTGCCAGCAGCTGGGTGTCGTACAATGAGCAGTTCTTC
TRBJ2-3 TRBV6-5 NA once CASSYSRAVRDTQYF TGTGCCAGCAGTTACTCGAGGGCAGTCAGAGATACGCAGTATTTT
TRBJ2-7 TRBV6-1 NA NA CASSEAVQGGEQYF TGTGCCAGCAGTGAAGCAGTGCAGGGAGGCGAGCAGTACTTC
TRBJ1-1 TRBV18 NA NA CASSHNAEAFF TGTGCCAGCTCCCATAACGCGGAAGCTTTCTTT
TRBJ2-1 TRBV28 NA NA CASSLSHNEQFF TGTGCCAGCAGTTTATCCCACAATGAGCAGTTCTTC
TRBJ2-1 TRBV27 TRBD2 NA CASWMSGGYNEQFF TGTGCCAGCTGGATGAGCGGGGGGTACAATGAGCAGTTCTTC
TRBJ2-3 TRBV5-1 NA once CASRDRPSTDTQYF TGCGCCAGCAGGGACAGACCGAGCACAGATACGCAGTATTTT
TRBJ2-1 TRBV4-1 TRBD2 NA CASSQASGGFYEQFF TGCGCCAGCAGCCAAGCTAGCGGGGGATTCTATGAGCAGTTCTTC
TRBJ1-1 TRBV7-6 NA NA CASSLAAGRNTEAFF TGTGCCAGCAGCTTAGCGGCGGGAAGGAACACTGAAGCTTTCTTT
TRBJ1-2 TRBV9 NA NA CASSAAPYGYTF TGTGCCAGCAGCGCGGCTCCCTATGGCTACACCTTC
TRBJ1-2 TRBV7-9 TRBD1 NA CASSQPGGISYGYTF TGTGCCAGCAGTCAGCCAGGGGGTATTTCCTATGGCTACACCTTC
TRBJ2-3 TRBV6-1 TRBD2 NA CASSEQRGRVSTDTQYF TGTGCCAGCAGTGAACAGCGGGGGAGGGTGAGCACAGATACGCAGTATTTT
TRBJ2-5 TRBV27 TRBD2 NA CASSWGGAVRETQYF TGTGCCAGCAGTTGGGGAGGGGCAGTACGAGAGACCCAGTACTTC
TRBJ2-3 TRBV9 NA NA CASSVEIDRTDTQYF TGTGCCAGCAGCGTAGAAATTGATCGCACAGATACGCAGTATTTT
TRBJ1-2 TRBV12-5 TRBD1 NA CASGLSQGAVDYGYTF TGTGCTAGTGGTTTGTCACAGGGGGCGGTGGACTATGGCTACACCTTC
TRBJ2-7 TRBV5-6 NA few CASSSWTDFYEQYF TGTGCCAGCAGCTCGTGGACAGACTTCTACGAGCAGTACTTC
TRBJ2-1 TRBV5-4 NA few CASSLGGNEQFF TGTGCCAGCAGCTTGGGAGGGAATGAGCAGTTCTTC
TRBJ1-5 TRBV19 NA few CASSIDAGNQPQHF TGTGCCAGTAGTATAGATGCAGGAAATCAGCCCCAGCATTTT
TRBJ1-4 TRBV10-1 NA NA CASSDPGVNNEKLFF TGCGCCAGCAGTGACCCAGGAGTGAATAATGAAAAACTGTTTTTT
TRBJ1-2 TRBV9 NA NA CASSVGTPFTLANYGYTF TGTGCCAGCAGCGTTGGGACACCTTTCACCCTAGCTAACTATGGCTACACCTTC
TRBJ1-2 TRBV7-3 NA NA CASSLGSLGGYTF TGTGCCAGCAGCTTAGGGTCCCTCGGGGGCTACACCTTC